Listed below are T cell receptor beta chains from one sample, sequenced in a study of blood T cell repertoires in COVID-19. Here immunoSEQ multiplex PCR was the method, and the copy in TCRdb shows in-frame clones only, minus some. The sample lists 400,000 to 500,000 clones; roughly 90% were seen once. Sequencing was done on a sample of PBMCs or T cells enriched from blood (not recorded which). These receptors were taken from a young woman who had been exposed to COVID-19. CDR3s include the opening cysteine and the closing phenylalanine or tryptophan. A D gene is named only where the DNA matches it firmly. Expanded clones get a size class; other rows say once, few or many, or leave the size out.

clone_size | d_call | j_call | v_call | cdr3_aa | cdr3_nt
- | TRBD1 | TRBJ1-4 | TRBV18 | CASSPLPSSGGYEKLFF | TGTGCCAGCTCACCACTCCCTTCCTCAGGGGGCTATGAAAAACTGTTTTTT
- | - | TRBJ2-7 | TRBV6-2/TRBV6-3 | CASSYGRGGSYEQYF | TGTGCCAGCAGTTACGGCCGAGGGGGTAGCTACGAGCAGTACTTC
few | TRBD1 | TRBJ2-2 | TRBV6-4 | CASSGQGTGELFF | TGTGCCAGCAGTGGACAGGGGACCGGGGAGCTGTTTTTT
- | TRBD2 | TRBJ2-3 | TRBV7-2 | CASSLGLAVTDTQYF | TGTGCCAGCAGCTTAGGTCTAGCGGTTACAGATACGCAGTATTTT
few | - | TRBJ2-2 | TRBV7-9 | CASSFGQGTQNTGELFF | TGTGCCAGCAGCTTTGGGCAGGGGACGCAAAACACCGGGGAGCTGTTTTTT
- | TRBD2 | TRBJ2-7 | TRBV7-9 | CASSFIPGLVLF | TGTGCCAGCAGCTTTATCCCGGGACTAGTCCTATTC
- | TRBD2 | TRBJ2-7 | TRBV7-2 | CASSFLAGGLNEQYF | TGTGCCAGCAGCTTCCTCGCGGGGGGGCTTAACGAGCAGTACTTC
- | TRBD1 | TRBJ1-1 | TRBV5-5 | CASSLGQGKTNTEAFF | TGTGCCAGCAGCTTGGGACAGGGAAAAACGAACACTGAAGCTTTCTTT
- | TRBD1 | TRBJ2-3 | TRBV7-9 | CASSQLTGFTDTQYF | TGTGCCAGCAGCCAACTGACAGGGTTCACAGATACGCAGTATTTT
once | TRBD1 | TRBJ2-1 | TRBV4-3 | CASSHRLDRVRDEQFF | TGCGCCAGCAGCCATCGTCTGGACAGGGTACGGGATGAGCAGTTCTTC
few | TRBD2 | TRBJ2-7 | TRBV12-3/TRBV12-4 | CASSLRGAHEQYF | TGTGCCAGCAGTTTGCGGGGGGCCCACGAGCAGTACTTC
once | TRBD1 | TRBJ1-1 | TRBV6-5 | CASGGQTNTEAFF | TGTGCCAGCGGGGGACAGACGAACACTGAAGCTTTCTTT
- | TRBD1 | TRBJ2-7 | TRBV4-1 | CASSNRGYYEQYF | TGCGCCAGCAGTAACAGGGGCTACTACGAGCAGTACTTC
- | TRBD2 | TRBJ2-1 | TRBV7-9 | CASSLVPGAAGGNEQFF | TGTGCCAGCAGCTTAGTACCCGGGGCGGCGGGGGGGAATGAGCAGTTCTTC
- | TRBD1 | TRBJ1-2 | TRBV19 | CASSFGPGQGDYGYTF | TGTGCCAGTAGTTTCGGGCCGGGACAGGGTGACTATGGCTACACCTTC
- | TRBD2 | TRBJ2-7 | TRBV5-1 | CASSLSLSLAESYRISIHEQYF | TGCGCCAGCAGCTTGTCCTTAAGTCTAGCGGAGTCGTACAGGATTAGTATTCACGAGCAGTACTTC
once | TRBD1 | TRBJ2-7 | TRBV4-3 | CASSRGTGLFEQYF | TGCGCCAGCAGTCGGGGGACAGGGCTCTTCGAGCAGTACTTC
- | TRBD1 | TRBJ1-1 | TRBV9 | CASSVGTGGLEAFF | TGTGCCAGCAGCGTAGGGACAGGGGGTCTTGAAGCTTTCTTT
few | - | TRBJ2-7 | TRBV2 | CASSGTAEQYF | TGTGCCAGCAGTGGGACAGCGGAGCAGTACTTC
- | - | TRBJ2-7 | TRBV29-1 | CSVEDGLEAEQYF | TGCAGCGTTGAAGACGGCCTGGAGGCCGAGCAGTACTTC
- | TRBD1 | TRBJ2-5 | TRBV18 | CASSSGTGVQETQYF | TGTGCCAGCTCATCCGGGACAGGGGTCCAAGAGACCCAGTACTTC
once | - | TRBJ1-3 | TRBV28 | CASNTNSRSGNTIYF | TGTGCCAGCAATACCAACAGCCGCTCTGGAAACACCATATATTTT
- | - | TRBJ2-7 | TRBV28 | CASSLWARGYEQYF | TGTGCCAGCAGTTTATGGGCCAGGGGTTACGAGCAGTACTTC
- | - | TRBJ1-1 | TRBV4-1 | CASSQDWELGRAFF | TGCGCCAGCAGCCAAGATTGGGAATTGGGGAGAGCTTTCTTT
- | - | TRBJ1-3 | TRBV27 | CASSPGHSSGNTIYF | TGTGCCAGCAGTCCAGGGCACAGCTCTGGAAACACCATATATTTT
- | - | TRBJ1-3 | TRBV5-1 | CASSLGTTTASGAIYF | TGCGCCAGCAGCTTGGGGACCACGACAGCTTCGGGCGCCATATATTTT
few | TRBD1 | TRBJ2-7 | TRBV7-6 | CASSPRTGPHPYEQYF | TGTGCCAGCAGCCCCCGGACAGGTCCCCACCCCTACGAGCAGTACTTC
few | TRBD1 | TRBJ2-1 | TRBV6-1 | CASSEGEGTGNLEQFF | TGTGCCAGCAGTGAAGGCGAGGGGACAGGGAATCTTGAGCAGTTCTTC
- | - | TRBJ2-3 | TRBV6-5 | CASSYSTGGGDTQYF | TGTGCCAGCAGTTACTCGACTGGGGGCGGAGATACGCAGTATTTT